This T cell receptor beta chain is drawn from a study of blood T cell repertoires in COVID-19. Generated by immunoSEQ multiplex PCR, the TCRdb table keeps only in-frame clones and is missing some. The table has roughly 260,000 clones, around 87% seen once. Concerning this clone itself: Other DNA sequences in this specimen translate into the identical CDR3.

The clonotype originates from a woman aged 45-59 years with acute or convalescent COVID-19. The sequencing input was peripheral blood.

CDR3 protein: CASSETSGSYNEQFF. As DNA, the CDR3 is TGTGCCAGCAGCGAGACTAGCGGCTCCTACAATGAGCAGTTCTTC. V gene TRBV9 combines with J gene TRBJ2-1; 9 positions match TRBD2. Unmatched junction bases numbered 1, after V lost 3 bases and J lost 0 bases. Germline-derived CDR1 and CDR2 are SGDLS and YYNGEE. The CDR3 contains 15 residues.